These 4 T cell receptor beta chains came from one sample sequenced in a study of shared clonotypes between healthy human individuals. Here immunoSEQ multiplex PCR was the method, and the copy in TCRdb shows in-frame clones only, minus some. The table shows hundreds of thousands of clones, with 90% to 96% occurring only once. Sequencing was performed on naive CD4+ T cells sorted from blood. Subset noted: CD45RA+ positively selected. The receptors shown here come from a woman under 40 in good health.

V usage is TRBV30 and J usage is TRBJ2-6; 9 bases line up with TRBD2. The CDR3 consists of 17 residues. V lost 4 bases and J lost 2; bases outside the gene matches: 9. Germline CDR1 GTSNPN, CDR2 SVGIG (reference sequence). The DNA for the CDR3 is TGTGCCTGGACATTCGCGCTAGCGGGAACTGGGGCCAACGTCCTGACTTTC. It yields the protein CAWTFALAGTGANVLTF.

J is TRBJ2-7 and V is TRBV5-8; 10 positions match TRBD2. CDR3 size: 15 residues. Unmatched junction bases numbered 4, after V lost 2 bases and J lost 2 bases. Germline V gene lookup returns CDR1 SGHTS and CDR2 YDEGEE. CDR3 residues: CASSFKAGGPYEQYF. The CDR3 coding sequence is TGTGCCAGCAGCTTTAAAGCGGGAGGGCCCTACGAGCAGTACTTC.

This clone is a singleton in its sample. As DNA, the CDR3 is TGTGCCAGCAGCTCTCCGAGGGCAGGGACCTACGAGCAGTACTTC. It codes for CASSSPRAGTYEQYF. The rearrangement uses TRBV5-8 and TRBJ2-7; D is possibly TRBD1 or TRBD2 (5 bases each). V was trimmed by 3 bases and J by 2 bases, leaving 15 bases between them. Germline V gene sequence: CDR1 SGHTS, CDR2 YDEGEE. The CDR3 sequence is 15 residues long.

V gene TRBV7-9 combines with J gene TRBJ2-5; the match to TRBD1 covers 9 bases. The DNA matches TRBJ2-7 better at its end, which makes the J call doubtful. This CDR3 is 15 amino acids long. From germline, CDR1 is SEHNR and CDR2 FQNEAQ (reference sequence). The CDR3 DNA reads as TGTGCCAGCAGCTCGGGACAGGGATCTACCTACGAGCAGTACTTC. It encodes CASSSGQGSTYEQYF.